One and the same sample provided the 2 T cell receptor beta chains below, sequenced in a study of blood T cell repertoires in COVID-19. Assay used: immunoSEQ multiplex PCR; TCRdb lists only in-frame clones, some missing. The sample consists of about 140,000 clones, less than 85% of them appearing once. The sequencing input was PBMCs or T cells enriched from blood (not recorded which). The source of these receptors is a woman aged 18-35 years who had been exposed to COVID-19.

The DNA of the CDR3 is TGTGCCAGCAGCTCCCGGAGGGGCAATGAGCAGTTCTTC. Translating it yields CASSSRRGNEQFF. The chain links TRBV11-3 to TRBJ2-1; tentative D call: TRBD2 (6 bases). The CDR3 has 13 amino acids. Germline V gene lookup returns CDR1 SGHNT and CDR2 YENEEA. V was clipped by 4 bases and J by 6 bases, with 10 bases between them.

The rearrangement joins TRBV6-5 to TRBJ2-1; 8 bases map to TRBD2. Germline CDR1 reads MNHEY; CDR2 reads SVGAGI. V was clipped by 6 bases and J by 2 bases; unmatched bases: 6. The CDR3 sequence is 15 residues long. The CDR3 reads CASSRPGLAYNEQFF. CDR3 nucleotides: TGTGCCAGCAGCCGACCGGGACTAGCCTACAATGAGCAGTTCTTC.